This TCR beta chain was documented in a study of tumor and adjacent non-tumor tissue in lung cancer. Study-level results: TCR diversity was significantly greater in tumor than normal lung tissue.

Three rounds of nested PCR, following a modified ARM-PCR protocol, produced the TCRbeta library. TCRdb re-derived calls from the multiplex PCR reads in MiXCR, one entry per CDR3 protein. The data hold 70,000 to 90,000 distinct CDR3 sequences, with around two thirds observed a single time. Germline assignment: CDR1 DFQATT and CDR2 SNEGSKA (reference sequence). The CDR3 extends over 13 amino acids. V dropped 1 base and J dropped 4 bases, with 11 bases sitting between them. RNA was extracted from bulk tissue without any cell sorting. This non-tumor lung sample came from over 3 cm beyond the tumor edge. Note on this clonotype: Antigen unknown.

This TCR was sampled from a woman aged 45-65 years with non-small cell lung cancer. The rearrangement joins TRBV20-1 to TRBJ2-7; D unclear. Sequences were obtained from distant non-tumor lung tissue. Here the CDR3 DNA reads TGCAGTGCTAGAGGCATCAGAGAATACGAGCAGTACTTC. This sequence encodes CSARGIREYEQYF.